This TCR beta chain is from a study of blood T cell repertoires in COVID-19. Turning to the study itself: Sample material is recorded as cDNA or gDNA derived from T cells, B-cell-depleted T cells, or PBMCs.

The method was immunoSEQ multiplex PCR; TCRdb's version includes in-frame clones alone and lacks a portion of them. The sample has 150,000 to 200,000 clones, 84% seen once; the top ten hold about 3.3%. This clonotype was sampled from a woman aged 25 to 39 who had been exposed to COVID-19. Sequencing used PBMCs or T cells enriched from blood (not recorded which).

CDR3 bases: TGTGCCAGCGGACAGAACTATGGCTACACCTTC. It encodes CASGQNYGYTF. The genes are TRBV19 and TRBJ1-2; D may be TRBD1 (6 bases). The CDR3 length is 11 residues. Germline loops: CDR1 LNHDA, CDR2 SQIVND (reference sequence). The V end lost 9 bases, the J end lost 2 bases, and 7 bases lay between the germline ends.